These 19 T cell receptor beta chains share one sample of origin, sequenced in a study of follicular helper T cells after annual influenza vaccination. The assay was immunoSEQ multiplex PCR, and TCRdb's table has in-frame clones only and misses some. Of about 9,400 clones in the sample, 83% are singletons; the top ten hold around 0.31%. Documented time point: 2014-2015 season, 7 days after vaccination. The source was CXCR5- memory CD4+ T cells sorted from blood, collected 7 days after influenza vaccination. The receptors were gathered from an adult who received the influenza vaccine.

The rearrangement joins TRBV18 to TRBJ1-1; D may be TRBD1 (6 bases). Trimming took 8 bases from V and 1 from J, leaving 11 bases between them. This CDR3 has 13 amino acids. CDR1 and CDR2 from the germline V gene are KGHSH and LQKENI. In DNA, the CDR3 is TGTGCCAGCGGTCCGGGACAGAACACTGAAGCTTTCTTT. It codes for CASGPGQNTEAFF.

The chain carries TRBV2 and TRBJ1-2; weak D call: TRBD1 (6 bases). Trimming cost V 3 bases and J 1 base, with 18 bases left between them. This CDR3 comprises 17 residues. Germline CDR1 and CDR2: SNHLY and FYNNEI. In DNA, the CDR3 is TGTGCCAGCAGTGAGTGGGGGGGCACCCTGAATAACTATGGCTACACCTTC. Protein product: CASSEWGGTLNNYGYTF.

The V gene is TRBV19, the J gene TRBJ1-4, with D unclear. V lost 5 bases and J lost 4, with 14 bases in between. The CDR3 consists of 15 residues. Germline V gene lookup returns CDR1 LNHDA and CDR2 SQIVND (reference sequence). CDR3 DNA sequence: TGTGCCAGTAGTGTCGGGTCTTCACTTAATGAAAAACTGTTTTTT. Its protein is CASSVGSSLNEKLFF. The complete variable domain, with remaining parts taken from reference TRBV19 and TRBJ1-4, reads DGGITQSPKYLFRKEGQNVTLSCEQNLNHDAMYWYRQDPGQGLRLIYYSQIVNDFQKGDIAEGYSVSREKKESFPLTVTSAQKNPTAFYLCASSVGSSLNEKLFFGSGTQLSVL.

The CDR3: CASSPVEHQGAWNQPQHF. CDR3 DNA sequence: TGTGCCAGCTCACCAGTCGAGCACCAGGGGGCTTGGAATCAGCCCCAGCATTTT. This chain connects TRBV18 to TRBJ1-5; 8 nucleotides agree with TRBD1. The CDR3 covers 18 residues. Germline CDR1 and CDR2: KGHSH and LQKENI. The ends lost 2 bases at V and 4 bases at J; junction bases unmatched: 13.

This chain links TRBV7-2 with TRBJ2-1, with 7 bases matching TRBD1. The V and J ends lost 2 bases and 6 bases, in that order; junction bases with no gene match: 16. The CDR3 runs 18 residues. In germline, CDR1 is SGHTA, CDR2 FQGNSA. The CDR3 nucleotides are TGTGCCAGCAGCTTACCAAAACCCCAGGGGGAAAGAGTCAATGAGCAGTTCTTC. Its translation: CASSLPKPQGERVNEQFF.

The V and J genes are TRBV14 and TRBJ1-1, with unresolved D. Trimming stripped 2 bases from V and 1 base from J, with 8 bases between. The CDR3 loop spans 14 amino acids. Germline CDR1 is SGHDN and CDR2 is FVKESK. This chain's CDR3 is CASSQSQANTEAFF. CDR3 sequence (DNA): TGTGCCAGCAGCCAATCGCAGGCGAACACTGAAGCTTTCTTT.

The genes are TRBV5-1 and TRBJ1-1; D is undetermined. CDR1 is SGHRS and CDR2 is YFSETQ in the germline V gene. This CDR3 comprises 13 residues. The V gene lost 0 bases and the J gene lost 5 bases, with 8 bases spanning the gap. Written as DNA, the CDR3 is TGCGCCAGCAGCTTGGGTGGGAGTACTGAAGCTTTCTTT. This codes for CASSLGGSTEAFF.

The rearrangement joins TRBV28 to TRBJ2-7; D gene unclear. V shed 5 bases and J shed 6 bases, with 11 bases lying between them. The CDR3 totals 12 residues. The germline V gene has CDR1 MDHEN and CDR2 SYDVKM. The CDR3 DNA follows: TGTGCCAGCAGTAGTCCCGGCGGCGAGCAGTACTTC. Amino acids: CASSSPGGEQYF.

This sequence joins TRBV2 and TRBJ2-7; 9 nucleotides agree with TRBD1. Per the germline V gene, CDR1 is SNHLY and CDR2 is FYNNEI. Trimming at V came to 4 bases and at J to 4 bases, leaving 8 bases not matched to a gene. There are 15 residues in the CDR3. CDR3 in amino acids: CASSVGGQGRYEQYF. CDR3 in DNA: TGTGCCAGCAGTGTGGGGGGACAGGGTAGATACGAGCAGTACTTC. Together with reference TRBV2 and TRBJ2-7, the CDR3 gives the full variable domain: EPEVTQTPSHQVTQMGQEVILRCVPISNHLYFYWYRQILGQKVEFLVSFYNNEISEKSEIFDDQFSVERPDGSNFTLKIRSTKLEDSAMYFCASSVGGQGRYEQYFGPGTRLTVT.

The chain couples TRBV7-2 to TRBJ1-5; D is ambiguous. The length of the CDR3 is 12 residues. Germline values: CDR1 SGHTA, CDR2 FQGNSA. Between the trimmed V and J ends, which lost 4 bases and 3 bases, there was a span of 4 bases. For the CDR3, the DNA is TGTGCCAGCAGCTCAAACAATCAGCCCCAGCATTTT. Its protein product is CASSSNNQPQHF.

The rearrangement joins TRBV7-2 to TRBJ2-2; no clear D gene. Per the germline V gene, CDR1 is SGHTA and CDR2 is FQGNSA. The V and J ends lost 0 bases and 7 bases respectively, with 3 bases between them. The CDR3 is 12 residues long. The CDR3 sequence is CASSLASGELFF. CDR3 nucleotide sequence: TGTGCCAGCAGCTTAGCTAGCGGGGAGCTGTTTTTT.

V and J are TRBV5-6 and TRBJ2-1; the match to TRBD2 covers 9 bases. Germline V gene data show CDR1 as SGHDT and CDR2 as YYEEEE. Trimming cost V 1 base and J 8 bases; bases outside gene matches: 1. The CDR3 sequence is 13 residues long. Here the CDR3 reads CASSLPSGDEQFF. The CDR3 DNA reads TGTGCCAGCAGCTTGCCTAGCGGGGATGAGCAGTTCTTC. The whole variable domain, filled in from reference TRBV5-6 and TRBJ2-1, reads DAGVTQSPTHLIKTRGQQVTLRCSPKSGHDTVSWYQQALGQGPQFIFQYYEEEERQRGNFPDRFSGHQFPNYSSELNVNALLLGDSALYLCASSLPSGDEQFFGPGTRLTVL.

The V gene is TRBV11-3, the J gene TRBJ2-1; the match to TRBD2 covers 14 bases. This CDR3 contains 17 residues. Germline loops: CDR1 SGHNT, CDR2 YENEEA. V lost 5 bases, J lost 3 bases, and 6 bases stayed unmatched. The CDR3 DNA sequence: TGTGCCAGCAGCCGAAGGACTAGCGGGGGGCACTACAATGAGCAGTTCTTC. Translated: CASSRRTSGGHYNEQFF.

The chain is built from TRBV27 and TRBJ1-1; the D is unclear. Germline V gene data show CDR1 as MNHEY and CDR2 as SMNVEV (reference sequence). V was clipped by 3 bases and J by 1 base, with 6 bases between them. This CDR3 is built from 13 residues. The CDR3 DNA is TGTGCCAGCAGTTTGTTTAGGAACACTGAAGCTTTCTTT. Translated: CASSLFRNTEAFF.

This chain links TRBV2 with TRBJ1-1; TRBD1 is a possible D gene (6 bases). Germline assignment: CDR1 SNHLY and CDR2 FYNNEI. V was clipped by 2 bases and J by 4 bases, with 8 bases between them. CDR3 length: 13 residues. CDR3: CASSERGGTEAFF. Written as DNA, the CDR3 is TGTGCCAGCAGTGAAAGGGGGGGCACTGAAGCTTTCTTT.

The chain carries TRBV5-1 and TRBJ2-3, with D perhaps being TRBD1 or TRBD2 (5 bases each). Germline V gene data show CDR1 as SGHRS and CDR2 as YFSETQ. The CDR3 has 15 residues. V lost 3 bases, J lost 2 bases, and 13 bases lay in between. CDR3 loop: CASSSRDPYTDTQYF. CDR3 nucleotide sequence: TGCGCCAGCAGCTCCCGGGACCCGTACACAGATACGCAGTATTTT.

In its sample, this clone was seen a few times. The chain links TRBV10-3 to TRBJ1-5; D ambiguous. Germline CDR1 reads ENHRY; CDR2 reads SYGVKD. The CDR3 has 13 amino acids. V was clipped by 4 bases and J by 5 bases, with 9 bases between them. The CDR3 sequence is CAISGSWYQPQHF. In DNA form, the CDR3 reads TGTGCCATCAGTGGGTCCTGGTATCAGCCCCAGCATTTT.

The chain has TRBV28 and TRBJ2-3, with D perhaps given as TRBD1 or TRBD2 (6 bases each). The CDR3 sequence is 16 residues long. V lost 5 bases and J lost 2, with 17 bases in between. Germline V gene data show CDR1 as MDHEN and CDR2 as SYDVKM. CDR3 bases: TGTGCCAGCAGTCACCGGAGAGGGGGGCCCACAGATACGCAGTATTTT. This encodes CASSHRRGGPTDTQYF. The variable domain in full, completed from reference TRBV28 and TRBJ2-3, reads DVKVTQSSRYLVKRTGEKVFLECVQDMDHENMFWYRQDPGLGLRLIYFSYDVKMKEKGDIPEGYSVSREKKERFSLILESASTNQTSMYLCASSHRRGGPTDTQYFGPGTRLTVL.

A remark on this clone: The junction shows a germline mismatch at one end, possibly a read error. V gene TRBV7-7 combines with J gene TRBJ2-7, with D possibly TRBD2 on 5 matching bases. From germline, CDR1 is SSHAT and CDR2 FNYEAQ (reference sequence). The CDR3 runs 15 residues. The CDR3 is CASSLAWVGSYEQYF. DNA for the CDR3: TGTGCTAGCAGCTTAGCGTGGGTAGGCTCCTACGAGCAGTACTTC.